This T cell receptor (beta chain) was captured in a study of cytomegalovirus exposure and HLA in healthy donors. Regarding the study as a whole: Previously analyzed data showed that most TCR beta V segments were productive at a frequency of about 90% or about 30%. Only CMV serostatus was available as immune exposure information.

The study ran its PCR with 60 Vbeta and 13 Jbeta primers. The repertoire was sequenced with immunoSEQ multiplex PCR; TCRdb's copy has only in-frame clones and lacks some. The sample lists 200,000 or so clones, about 78% occurring once. Remarks on this clone: The antigen is unknown.

Trimming cost V 3 bases and J 2 bases; bases outside gene matches: 9. Germline lookup yields CDR1 LNHDA and CDR2 SQIVND (reference sequence). This CDR3 contains 17 residues. Source material: PBMCs. The receptor was isolated from a male donor in good health and CMV-seronegative. This sequence joins TRBV19 and TRBJ2-3; 9 nucleotides align to TRBD2. The CDR3 bases are TGTGCCAGTAGTATCTCGCGACTAGCGGTGCCCACAGATACGCAGTATTTT. Protein sequence: CASSISRLAVPTDTQYF. The variable domain in full, with the rest retrieved from reference TRBV19 and TRBJ2-3, is DGGITQSPKYLFRKEGQNVTLSCEQNLNHDAMYWYRQDPGQGLRLIYYSQIVNDFQKGDIAEGYSVSREKKESFPLTVTSAQKNPTAFYLCASSISRLAVPTDTQYFGPGTRLTVL.